This T cell receptor (beta chain) was obtained from a study of cytomegalovirus exposure and HLA in healthy donors (dated by TCRdb to between 2016 and 2019). With regard to the full study: According to an earlier analysis of 450 to 650 of the donors, about 179 million T cells yielded 95 million to 140 million unique TCR beta sequences and 276 Gb of sequence data. In a later analysis, previously published TCR beta repertoires from some 640 donors were re-analyzed and high-resolution HLA genotyping was added so that TCR occurrence patterns could be studied. To predict cytomegalovirus infection status, the study brought together high-throughput TCR immunosequencing, statistical association of individual TCRs with disease status, and machine learning. Genome-wide SNP genotypes for about 60% of the 666 donors were used in a later genetic analysis, which treated that subset as a discovery cohort. Roughly 5 DR-DQ haplotypes were treated as single units for association and clustering because of strong linkage in the cohort. The study aimed to test whether signatures of past pathogen exposure could be identified by cataloging public T cell receptors. Both class I and class II loci were covered by HLA typing, at four-digit resolution. Approximately 300 gigabases of sequencing data and 70 million to 100 million unique TCR sequences made up an early release that covered several hundred HLA-typed donors. Typing coverage varied by locus: roughly 620-640 donors for A, B, C, DRB1 and DQB1; about 520 for DQA1; more than 600 for DPA1; fewer than 480 for DPB1. In addition to the first cohort of roughly 670 subjects, a separate validation cohort of approximately 110 different subjects was used. In an earlier analysis of around 540 of the donors, high-throughput TCR beta sequencing was used to judge whether each TCR beta V gene segment behaved as functional or pseudogenic. Among about 370 genotyped donors of the cohort, an average of around 250,000 unique TCR beta nucleotide sequences was sequenced per donor, of which about 19% were non-productive. All discovery cohort repertoires had been generated using a single sequencing platform. The study profiled the T cell repertoires of hundreds of subjects by immunosequencing and related them to cytomegalovirus serostatus. Donor age, sex, ethnicity and CMV serostatus were compiled together with the repertoire data. The later analysis used no new phenotypic data to find candidate immune exposures, relying instead on TCR beta sequences and their occurrence across donors. Of the roughly 400 genotyped donors, 81% were placed in the genetic ancestry cluster associated with self-reported Caucasian donors.

The cohort comprised around 700 healthy bone marrow donors. All cohort members were sampled while nominally healthy, although unrecorded immune exposures were likely present. The donor was CMV seronegative and was included in the group of approximately 350 seronegative cohort members. A peripheral blood sample was provided by each donor, and peripheral blood mononuclear cells were used for TCR beta sequencing. The Qiagen DNeasy Blood Extraction Kit was used to extract genomic DNA from the blood cell samples. General conclusions and limits of the study: Sequencing depth was assumed to be roughly uniform across donors in the presence/absence analyses, though that assumption may not hold. Because HLA typing was unavailable for some donors at each locus, only the typed subset was used in association tests. Because counts were too low, more than 15 rarely observed V segments, including chromosome 9 orphons, were left out of the earlier analysis of a few hundred of the donors. A further reported finding was that TCR beta sequences accurately predicted the HLA-A and HLA-B alleles for most subjects in the first cohort. Some IMGT-functional V segments, including TRBV6-2 and TRBV6-3, could not be distinguished by the 87-base-pair reads and were therefore excluded. A later analysis found that TCR association rates varied across HLA loci, with DRB1 alleles showing the most associated TCRs and HLA-C alleles the fewest. A later analysis reported that several top co-occurrence clusters appeared linked to parvovirus B19, influenza, CMV and Epstein-Barr virus. Correlated functional status among segregating V segments might be attributable to linkage disequilibrium, but an unknown experimental factor could not be ruled out. CMV serostatus was the only immune exposure information available for the cohort. In an earlier analysis of fewer than 700 of the donors, most TCR beta V segments appeared in productive rearrangements about 90% or about 30% of the time, broadly matching IMGT annotations. In a later analysis, HLA-associated TCR beta chains showed more clonal expansion and lower generation probabilities than non-associated chains that were equally common. A later analysis associated around 16,000 TCR beta sequences with specific HLA alleles at a false discovery rate of 0.05. A cluster of highly shared sequence variants was judged likely to be a technical artifact of the sequencing pipeline. In a later genetic analysis, a missense DCLRE1C variant was associated with V-gene and J-gene trimming of TCR beta chains, and the association was replicated in an independent cohort. The cohort was sequenced for TCR beta chains only, and without alpha or paired-chain data the features that could be detected were limited. Most CMV-associated TCR beta chains appeared to be HLA-restricted in a later analysis, and the HLA associations seemed to be driven largely by CMV exposure. When HLA alleles, especially DR and DQ, strongly co-occurred, attributing TCR associations to individual alleles was difficult. In vitro tests confirmed that three of the cytomegalovirus-associated TCR beta chains recognize cytomegalovirus antigens. Most TCR sequences were seen in very few donors, while some public TCRs were found in many individuals. Cytomegalovirus status was reported to be diagnosed by the classifier with high specificity and sensitivity in both the original and validation cohorts. In a later genetic analysis, fewer N-insertions in productive TCRs were reported among donors in an Asian-associated ancestry cluster than the approximately 670-donor mean. According to the authors, the approach could potentially be generalized to other disease states and immunological phenotypes. The study gave a list of about 160 TCR beta chains associated with cytomegalovirus.

From cysteine to phenylalanine, the CDR3 is 14 amino acids long. Here the CDR3 DNA is all that survives: 42 bases in frame from base 1. The germline V gene encodes CDR1 SEHNR and CDR2 FQNEAQ (reference sequence). V is shortened by 5 bases, J by 3 bases, and the region joining them spans 14 bases. Library prep was done by the immunoSEQ multiplex PCR assay. The multiplex PCR relied on a mix of 60 forward primers for TCR Vbeta segments and 13 reverse primers for TCR Jbeta segments. The CDR3 region of rearranged TCR beta genes was amplified from genomic DNA with a multiplex PCR assay. The amplified TCR beta libraries were sequenced on the Illumina HiSeq System as 87-base-pair reads. The original methods were these. In a later analysis, some 80 million unique TCR beta chains were counted across the 666 repertoires, and roughly 11 million of these chains were shared by at least two donors. Raw reads were error-corrected and collapsed into unique sequences by a nearest-neighbor algorithm in which closely related sequences were merged to remove PCR and sequencing errors. Alignment of CDR3 sequences to IMGT reference sequences was used to assign V, D and J gene segments. Each retained sequence needed at least a six-nucleotide match to both a V gene segment and a J gene segment. Rearrangements were classified as productive when the CDR3 lacked stop codons and remained in frame with V and J, and all other rearrangements were classified as non-productive. Following IMGT convention, CDR3 was defined as the stretch from the second conserved V-encoded cysteine up to the conserved J-encoded phenylalanine. In an earlier analysis of approximately 590 of the donors, sequences lacking an unambiguous match to a single V gene segment were excluded. An earlier analysis of several hundred of the donors called V segments functional above 56.7% productive rearrangements and segregating when the between-donor standard deviation exceeded 5%. A statistical classification framework was developed to diagnose cytomegalovirus status using the catalog of TCR beta chain sequences. In a later analysis, V and J genes were assigned by comparing TCR nucleotide sequences against IMGT/GENE-DB human TR gene sequences. In a later analysis, CDR3 sequences and most-parsimonious VDJ recombination scenarios were assigned using the TCRdist pipeline. In a later analysis, each TCR beta chain was defined by its CDR3 amino acid sequence together with its V-gene family, and reads lacking a unique V-gene family were excluded. As a way to deal with suspected cross-contamination and a sequencing artifact, a later analysis dropped roughly 620 nucleotide sequences that were highly shared and had low generation probability. A later analysis calculated a clonal expansion index for each public chain from normalized within-repertoire ranks of inferred template counts. A later analysis computed generation probabilities with a VDJ recombination model fitted to out-of-frame rearrangements, and checked the results against IGoR. A later analysis scored TCR-TCR, TCR-HLA and TCR-CMV co-occurrence with hypergeometric tests, applying a repertoire-size bias correction to TCR pairs. In a later analysis, false discovery rates were estimated by permuting HLA or CMV assignments 20 times. A later analysis grouped co-occurring TCRs with DBSCAN, adding TCRdist sequence similarity when clustering within HLA-allele-positive subsets. Co-occurrence clustering excluded repertoires with fewer than 30,000 or more than 120,000 public chains, plus five with anomalous nucleotide sharing. The immuneACCESS repertoire file appears here via TCRdb, limited to in-frame rearrangements. These files lack a portion of the clones; in checked studies, under half of the deficit traces to unresolved V genes, and the cause of the others is not known. V, J and clone size are taken as reported in that table, and D and trimming were inferred from the DNA itself. The sample profile shows 110,000 to 150,000 clones; around 82% of them were found once. Around 3.2% of the sample lies in the top ten.

This clone was observed a single time. Its recognized antigen is unknown. The record has no base qualities; no much larger clone is one base away. The chain joins TRBV7-9 to TRBJ2-7; the D region possibly corresponds to TRBD1 (6 bases align). Sequenced sample: PBMCs. This TCR was sampled from a female donor in good health and CMV-seronegative. DNA sequence: TGTGCCAGCAGCACCTCCCCACAGGGCTACGAGCAGTACTTC. It translates as CASSTSPQGYEQYF.